These T cell receptor beta chains were read from a single sample in a study of memory CD4+ T cells and cytomegalovirus serostatus. Profiled with immunoSEQ multiplex PCR; TCRdb holds only in-frame clones, not every one. In the table there are about 60,000 clones, less than 85% of which are singletons. The sample taken for sequencing was memory CD4+ T cells from blood. Receptor source: an adult in good health and CMV-seronegative. Some clones in this sample may be carry-over from other donors' samples. The CDR3 runs from the conserved cysteine through the conserved F or W. D genes are given only for firm matches. Rows may omit the clone size; those that give it use once, few, many or a size class.

cdr3_aa cdr3_nt v_call d_call clone_size j_call
CASSIAGQNEAFF TGTGCCAGCAGCATCGCAGGTCAGAATGAAGCTTTCTTT TRBV9 NA NA TRBJ1-1
CSVAQQGGEQYF TGCAGCGTCGCCCAACAGGGGGGCGAGCAGTACTTC TRBV29-1 TRBD1 NA TRBJ2-7
CASSPTSGRSTGELFF TGTGCCAGCAGCCCCACTAGCGGGAGATCCACCGGGGAGCTGTTTTTT TRBV7-2 TRBD2 NA TRBJ2-2
CASSLSGLKTNTEAFF TGTGCCAGCAGCTTATCAGGTCTGAAAACGAACACTGAAGCTTTCTTT TRBV11-2 NA NA TRBJ1-1
CASSEGLGRASSGNTIYF TGTGCCAGCAGTGAAGGTCTGGGTAGGGCCTCCTCTGGAAACACCATATATTTT TRBV6-1 NA NA TRBJ1-3
CASSQNPLVAGVQETQYF TGCGCCAGCAGCCAGAACCCTCTAGTAGCGGGAGTACAAGAGACCCAGTACTTC TRBV4-1 TRBD2 NA TRBJ2-5
CASSLSGTGNQPQHF TGTGCCAGCAGCTTGTCCGGGACAGGCAATCAGCCCCAGCATTTT TRBV7-2 TRBD1 NA TRBJ1-5
CASSRNLGQGGNTIYF TGTGCCAGCAGCCGCAACCTGGGACAGGGCGGAAACACCATATATTTT TRBV7-2 TRBD1 few TRBJ1-3
CASSRDNNYGYTF TGTGCCAGCAGCCGGGACAATAACTATGGCTACACCTTC TRBV7-2 NA NA TRBJ1-2
CASSLARAGGEQYF TGTGCCAGTAGCCTAGCCAGGGCTGGTGGCGAGCAGTACTTC TRBV19 NA NA TRBJ2-7
CASSLSRLARADTQYF TGTGCCAGCAGCTTAAGTAGACTAGCGAGGGCAGATACGCAGTATTTT TRBV7-3 TRBD2 NA TRBJ2-3
CASSLEALAGYEQYF TGCGCCAGCAGCTTGGAAGCGCTAGCGGGGTACGAGCAGTACTTC TRBV5-1 TRBD2 NA TRBJ2-7
CASRAGSAYGYTF TGTGCCAGCAGGGCAGGGAGCGCCTATGGCTACACCTTC TRBV14 NA NA TRBJ1-2
CASSPHSRTSNEQFF TGTGCCAGCAGCCCTCATAGCCGAACCTCCAATGAGCAGTTCTTC TRBV5-6 NA NA TRBJ2-1